These 30 T cell receptor beta chains were sequenced from one sample in a study of T cells in Graves' hyperthyroidism and ophthalmopathy. RNA transcripts gave rise to amplified TCR beta CDR3 regions. RT-PCR in the first round (using the HTBI primer set) targeted the TCR CDR3. Each CDR3 protein is one row after TCRdb ran MiXCR on the multiplex PCR reads. The sample carries about 340,000 distinct CDR3 sequences, 21% recorded once. Sequencing input: blood. The receptors were sampled from a woman aged 45-59 years with Graves' hyperthyroidism.

The V gene is TRBV12-3 or TRBV12-4, the J gene TRBJ2-3; 15 bases align to TRBD2. After removal of 8 bases from V and 0 bases from J, the junction contained 12 bases not matched to a gene. The CDR3 spans 19 residues. The CDR3 region has the DNA TGTGCCAGCGGAACCGGGACTAGCGGGGGGTTCGAGAGCACAGATACGCAGTATTTT. As protein: CASGTGTSGGFESTDTQYF.

This clonotype was observed a handful of times. The genes are TRBV9 and TRBJ1-5; the match to TRBD1 covers 7 bases. The CDR3 totals 16 residues. V dropped 4 bases and J dropped 2; count of bases not matched to a gene: 9. CDR1 SGDLS and CDR2 YYNGEE come from the germline V gene. The CDR3 loop is CASSPTGAAGNQPQHF. Written as DNA, the CDR3 is TGTGCCAGCAGCCCAACAGGGGCAGCGGGCAATCAGCCCCAGCATTTT.

This clonotype occurred many times. V and J are TRBV20-1 and TRBJ2-1; weak D call: TRBD2 (6 bases). Trimming left V 4 bases short and J 4 bases short, with 17 bases between. The CDR3 contains 15 residues. Per the germline V gene, CDR1 is DFQATT and CDR2 is SNEGSKA (reference sequence). The CDR3 loop reads CSATLLSGFYNEQFF. CDR3 nucleotide sequence: TGCAGTGCTACTCTCCTTAGCGGCTTTTACAATGAGCAGTTCTTC.

The CDR3 sequence: CALGEGAWVVYGYTF. The CDR3 nucleotides are TGTGCTCTCGGGGAGGGGGCTTGGGTCGTCTATGGCTACACCTTC. This chain joins TRBV2 and TRBJ1-2; 7 bases match TRBD1. CDR1 and CDR2 from the germline V gene are SNHLY and FYNNEI. The length of the CDR3 is 15 residues.

This clonotype was seen many times. The chain is built from TRBV7-3 and TRBJ2-2, with D possibly being TRBD1 or TRBD2 (5 bases each). Germline loops: CDR1 SGHTA, CDR2 FQGTGA. CDR3 length: 15 amino acids. Trimming removed 1 base at V and 0 bases at J, with 6 bases between. CDR3 DNA: TGTGCCAGCAGCTTAATGGGGGCGAACACCGGGGAGCTGTTTTTT. Amino acid sequence: CASSLMGANTGELFF. The entire variable domain, with the rest obtained from reference TRBV7-3 and TRBJ2-2, is as follows: GAGVSQTPSNKVTEKGKYVELRCDPISGHTALYWYRQSLGQGPEFLIYFQGTGAADDSGLPNDRFFAVRPEGSVSTLKIQRTERGDSAVYLCASSLMGANTGELFFGEGSRLTVL.

In this sample, this clonotype turned up many times. CDR3 coding DNA: TGTGCCAGCCGGCCTAGCGGGGGGTCTGAGACCCAGTACTTC. Translation gives CASRPSGGSETQYF. V gene TRBV2 combines with J gene TRBJ2-5, with TRBD2 identical over 11 bases. V lost 8 bases to trimming and J lost 5 bases; unmatched junction nucleotides: 7. Per the germline V gene, CDR1 is SNHLY and CDR2 is FYNNEI. The CDR3 consists of 14 residues.

The CDR3 nucleotides are TGCAGTGCTAGAGTCTGGTTGCGGTTTGGCACCAGGAATCAGCCCCAGCATTTT. Translating gives CSARVWLRFGTRNQPQHF. The chain couples TRBV20-1 to TRBJ1-5; D is unclear. The CDR3 runs to 18 residues. Trimming took 1 base from V and 4 from J, leaving 23 bases between them. CDR1 is DFQATT and CDR2 is SNEGSKA in the germline V gene (reference sequence).

The rearrangement links TRBV6-1 to TRBJ2-3, with 12 nucleotides matching TRBD1. CDR3 length: 15 amino acids. The germline gives CDR1 MNHNS, CDR2 SASEGT. V was clipped by 7 bases and J by 4 bases; unmatched bases: 6. The CDR3 DNA follows: TGTGCCAGCACCCGGGGGACAGGGGGCTCAGATACGCAGTATTTT. Its translation is CASTRGTGGSDTQYF.

This rearrangement joins TRBV10-3 to TRBJ1-5; D uncertain. CDR3 length: 14 amino acids. Germline loops: CDR1 ENHRY, CDR2 SYGVKD. Trimming took off 3 bases at V and 3 bases at J, with 9 bases between the two ends. The CDR3 DNA reads as TGTGCCATCAGTGATGTGGCGGCCAATCAGCCCCAGCATTTT. Encoded protein: CAISDVAANQPQHF.

This clonotype was observed at least ten times. This chain uses TRBV2 with TRBJ2-7; D is uncertain. V was pared by 6 bases and J by 2 bases, with 14 bases between. The CDR3 loop spans 14 amino acids. CDR1 SNHLY and CDR2 FYNNEI come from the germline V gene. This CDR3 reads CASREQEGPYEQYF. In nucleotides, the CDR3 is TGTGCCAGCAGGGAACAAGAAGGGCCCTACGAGCAGTACTTC. Full variable domain (remainder filled in from reference TRBV2 and TRBJ2-7): EPEVTQTPSHQVTQMGQEVILRCVPISNHLYFYWYRQILGQKVEFLVSFYNNEISEKSEIFDDQFSVERPDGSNFTLKIRSTKLEDSAMYFCASREQEGPYEQYFGPGTRLTVT.

The V gene is TRBV7-3, the J gene TRBJ1-5; D unclear. Germline V gives CDR1 SGHTA, CDR2 FQGTGA. Between the trimmed V and J ends, which lost 3 bases and 0 bases, there was a span of 15 bases. The CDR3 extends over 17 amino acids. The CDR3, as DNA: TGTGCCAGCAGCTTGAAGGTAACGGAGCATAGCAATCAGCCCCAGCATTTT. Its translation: CASSLKVTEHSNQPQHF.

In this sample, this clonotype turned up many times. The chain has TRBV12-3 or TRBV12-4 and TRBJ2-4, with D possibly being TRBD1 (6 bases). This CDR3 has 15 residues. The V end was cut by 0 bases, the J end by 7 bases, with 13 bases between. CDR3 DNA sequence: TGTGCCAGCAGTTTAGCGCTCCAGGGGACGAACATTCAGTACTTC. It specifies CASSLALQGTNIQYF.

This clonotype has just a few counts. The chain is built from TRBV15 and TRBJ2-3, with D hard to call. The CDR3 is 13 amino acids. CDR1 is LNHNV, CDR2 YYDKDF, per germline (reference sequence). Trimming left V 2 bases short and J 3 bases short, with 6 bases between. The CDR3 reads CATSRLVTDTQYF. DNA of the CDR3: TGTGCCACCAGCAGACTAGTTACAGATACGCAGTATTTT.

At least ten counts were recorded for this clonotype. The chain carries TRBV5-1 and TRBJ1-2; TRBD1 is a possible D gene (5 bases). The germline V gene encodes CDR1 SGHRS and CDR2 YFSETQ. Trimming removed 5 bases at V and 1 base at J, with 6 bases between. This CDR3 comprises 12 residues. The CDR3 here is CASRTDNYGYTF. As DNA, the CDR3 is TGCGCCAGCAGGACAGATAACTATGGCTACACCTTC.

This clonotype has only a few counts. This chain links TRBV11-2 with TRBJ2-2; no clear D. Trimming took 5 bases from V and 0 from J, leaving 13 bases between them. The CDR3 length is 16 residues. Germline CDR1 reads SGHAT; CDR2 reads FQNNGV. The CDR3 loop is CASSPPKAANTGELFF. Written as DNA, the CDR3 is TGTGCCAGCAGCCCCCCAAAGGCAGCGAACACCGGGGAGCTGTTTTTT.

In its sample, this clonotype was seen once. V gene TRBV11-2 combines with J gene TRBJ2-1, with TRBD2 identical over 10 bases. Trimming cost V 0 bases and J 8 bases; bases outside gene matches: 4. CDR1 SGHAT and CDR2 FQNNGV come from the germline V gene. CDR3 length equals 15 residues. As DNA, the CDR3 is TGTGCCAGCAGCTTAGAACTAGCGGGGTTCGATGAGCAGTTCTTC. It is translated as CASSLELAGFDEQFF.

This clonotype came up many times. The CDR3 nucleotides read TGCAGCGTTGAACGGGGGGCGGGGGAGACCCAGTACTTC. Protein sequence: CSVERGAGETQYF. V usage is TRBV29-1 and J usage is TRBJ2-5; the D gene is possibly TRBD2 (7 bases). V dropped 2 bases and J dropped 5 bases, with 12 bases sitting between them. Germline CDR1 reads SQVTM; CDR2 reads ANQGSEA. The CDR3 runs to 13 residues.

This clonotype has a count of ten or more. The CDR3 DNA follows: TGTGCCAGCAGCCCTAGTGGGACTCTACCGGGGGAGCAGTACTTC. This sequence encodes CASSPSGTLPGEQYF. The V gene is TRBV7-2, the J gene TRBJ2-7; D might be TRBD2 (6 bases). Germline V gene sequence: CDR1 SGHTA, CDR2 FQGNSA. V shed 5 bases and J shed 7 bases, with 21 bases lying between them. CDR3 length: 15 amino acids.

V gene TRBV29-1 combines with J gene TRBJ2-3; 8 nucleotides agree with TRBD1. Germline V CDR1 and CDR2: SQVTM, ANQGSEA. V was clipped by 1 base and J by 5 bases; unmatched bases: 8. There are 15 residues in the CDR3. CDR3 bases: TGCAGCGTTGAAGCCGGCAGGGGGCGGGAAGATACGCAGTATTTT. It translates to CSVEAGRGREDTQYF.

At least ten counts were recorded for this clonotype. This chain connects TRBV5-1 to TRBJ1-1, with 9 nucleotides matching TRBD1. CDR1 is SGHRS and CDR2 is YFSETQ in the germline V gene. With 0 bases clipped from V and 6 bases from J, the junction kept 3 bases outside the gene matches. The CDR3 covers 14 residues. The CDR3 protein is CASSLGQGGAEAFF. The DNA of the CDR3 is TGCGCCAGCAGCTTGGGACAGGGGGGTGCTGAAGCTTTCTTT.

The chain couples TRBV6-1 to TRBJ1-5; D ambiguous. V lost 2 bases and J lost 4, with 6 bases in between. CDR1 is MNHNS and CDR2 is SASEGT in the germline V gene. The CDR3 runs 13 residues. This CDR3 reads CASSENANQPQHF. The CDR3 region has the DNA TGTGCCAGCAGTGAAAATGCGAATCAGCCCCAGCATTTT.

V gene TRBV6-5 combines with J gene TRBJ1-2; no firm D call. Trimming took 4 bases from V and 4 from J, leaving 13 bases between them. CDR1 and CDR2 from the germline V gene are MNHEY and SVGAGI. CDR3 length: 14 residues. In DNA, the CDR3 is TGTGCCAGCAGTTTCTTCGGGTCGGGCTATGGCTACACCTTC. As protein: CASSFFGSGYGYTF.

This clonotype was detected ten times or more. CDR3 bases: TGCGCCAGCAGCTTGGGTCAACTAGCGAGCTCCTACAATGAGCAGTTCTTC. Its protein is CASSLGQLASSYNEQFF. The chain combines TRBV5-1 with TRBJ2-1; 7 nucleotides agree with TRBD2. Per germline, CDR1 SGHRS and CDR2 YFSETQ. The CDR3 extends over 17 amino acids. Trimming cost V 0 bases and J 0 bases; bases outside gene matches: 6.

A few counts support this clonotype. V gene TRBV13 combines with J gene TRBJ1-4; D remains ambiguous. V dropped 3 bases and J dropped 8 bases, with 13 bases sitting between them. The CDR3 is 14 amino acids. Germline lookup yields CDR1 PRHDT and CDR2 FYEKMQ (reference sequence). The CDR3 here is CASSLRGGREKLFF. The CDR3 DNA is TGTGCCAGCAGCTTGAGAGGAGGTCGGGAAAAACTGTTTTTT.

This clonotype came up many times. The gene calls are TRBV18 and TRBJ1-1, with D perhaps matching TRBD1 (6 bases). The CDR3 spans 14 residues. Germline values: CDR1 KGHSH, CDR2 LQKENI. V lost 4 bases and J lost 6, with 15 bases in between. CDR3 DNA sequence: TGTGCCAGCTCACTCCTATTGAGGGGGGCTGAAGCTTTCTTT. This codes for CASSLLLRGAEAFF.

The rearrangement uses TRBV24-1 and TRBJ1-2, with D unclear. V was pared by 3 bases and J by 1 base, with 8 bases between. The CDR3 has 14 residues. The germline CDR1 and CDR2 sequences are KGHDR and SFDVKD. CDR3: CATSDPQINYGYTF. Written as DNA, the CDR3 is TGTGCCACCAGTGATCCACAAATTAACTATGGCTACACCTTC.

V is TRBV6-1 and J is TRBJ2-1; 7 positions match TRBD1. J gave up 8 bases and V 5 bases, and 6 bases lay outside the gene matches. The CDR3 consists of 13 residues. CDR1 is MNHNS, CDR2 SASEGT, per germline. The CDR3: CASSPTGKDEQFF. CDR3 sequence (DNA): TGTGCCAGCAGTCCGACAGGGAAAGATGAGCAGTTCTTC.

This sequence joins TRBV7-9 and TRBJ2-3; 12 bases fit TRBD1. The germline V gene encodes CDR1 SEHNR and CDR2 FQNEAQ (reference sequence). This CDR3 has 15 residues. J lost 6 bases, V lost 4 bases, and 5 bases had no gene match. The CDR3 DNA reads TGTGCCAGCAGCTCCCGGGACAGGGGGCGGGATACGCAGTATTTT. Amino acids: CASSSRDRGRDTQYF.

The chain is built from TRBV24-1 and TRBJ1-6, with a weak D call TRBD1 (6 bases). This CDR3 region has 15 residues. The V end lost 4 bases, the J end lost 7 bases, and 13 bases lay between the germline ends. Germline V gives CDR1 KGHDR, CDR2 SFDVKD. The CDR3 DNA follows: TGTGCCACCAGTGACTCCAGGGGTGAGAATTCACCCCTCCACTTT. This gives the protein CATSDSRGENSPLHF.

This clonotype was seen a handful of times. The gene calls are TRBV7-3 and TRBJ2-1; D may be TRBD1 (6 bases). This CDR3 region has 16 residues. V was trimmed by 8 bases and J by 1 base, leaving 18 bases between them. CDR1 is SGHTA, CDR2 FQGTGA, per germline. CDR3 sequence reads: CASPLSGTNSYNEQFF. CDR3 nucleotides: TGTGCCAGCCCCCTCTCCGGGACAAATTCCTACAATGAGCAGTTCTTC.